The 18 T cell receptor beta chains below come from one sample, sequenced in a study. One entry per CDR3 protein, called by TCRdb with MiXCR from the 5' RACE reads. The repertoire holds around 10,000 distinct CDR3 sequences, 14% seen once, with 3.3% in the top ten. Treg sorting used a CD4+CD25+CD127-/low gate. The sequencing input was Tregs sorted from blood. These receptor sequences come from a female donor with breast cancer.

By share, this clonotype ranks as medium-sized. The chain has TRBV4-1 and TRBJ2-7; 11 nucleotides agree with TRBD2. The germline V gene encodes CDR1 MGHRA and CDR2 YSYEKL. The length of the CDR3 is 15 residues. Germline trimming cut 5 bases from V and 1 base from J; bases unmatched to any gene: 4. The CDR3, as DNA: TGCGCCAGCAGCAGGAGGACTAGCGGGTCCTACGAGCAGTACTTC. Translating gives CASSRRTSGSYEQYF.

To note about this clonotype: With a much larger clone just one base away, this may be a read error. This sequence joins TRBV20-1 and TRBJ1-5; no firm D call. Germline CDR1 DFQATT, CDR2 SNEGSKA (reference sequence). This CDR3 is built from 12 residues. V shed 2 bases and J shed 4 bases, with 6 bases lying between them. DNA of the CDR3: TGCAGTGCTAGACCCTTTAATCAGCCCCAGCATTTT. Translated: CSARPFNQPQHF.

In its sample, this clonotype was seen many times. V gene TRBV5-1 combines with J gene TRBJ2-7; D perhaps matches TRBD2 (5 bases). Germline V lookup: CDR1 SGHRS, CDR2 YFSETQ. The length of the CDR3 is 15 residues. Trimming removed 9 bases from V and 4 bases from J, with 23 bases in between. Written as DNA, the CDR3 is TGCGCCACCCGGATCAATGGTGGGAGAACGTACGAGCAGTACTTC. Protein sequence: CATRINGGRTYEQYF.

This clonotype turned up a few times. One base away lies a much larger clone, so this may be a sequencing read error. V is TRBV20-1 and J is TRBJ2-1; 16 nucleotides line up with TRBD2. The CDR3 is 15 amino acids. Germline V gene data show CDR1 as DFQATT and CDR2 as SNEGSKA (reference sequence). CDR3 loop: CRAGTSGGARNEQFF. CDR3 DNA sequence: TGCAGGGCAGGGACTAGCGGGGGGGCGAGGAATGAGCAGTTCTTC.

Ten or more counts support this clonotype. This rearrangement joins TRBV20-1 to TRBJ2-3, with D perhaps TRBD2 (7 bases). This CDR3 contains 16 residues. Per the germline V gene, CDR1 is DFQATT and CDR2 is SNEGSKA (reference sequence). V lost 0 bases to trimming and J lost 5 bases, with 18 bases between them. The CDR3 here is CSARDRLGGGIDTQYF. The CDR3 region has the DNA TGCAGTGCTAGAGATCGCTTGGGAGGGGGTATAGATACGCAGTATTTT.

There are a few counts of this clonotype. The genes are TRBV28 and TRBJ2-1, with D unresolved. Trimming pared 8 bases from V and 7 bases from J, leaving 18 bases between. This CDR3 is 14 amino acids long. CDR1 is MDHEN, CDR2 SYDVKM, per germline. CDR3 coding DNA: TGTGCCAGCGTTGCGGAGCTTTGGGATAATGAGCAGTTCTTC. It translates to CASVAELWDNEQFF.

This clonotype showed up just a few times. This may arise from a read error, as a much more abundant clone is one base away. The chain combines TRBV10-3 with TRBJ2-1; no firm D call. CDR3 length: 12 amino acids. CDR1 is ENHRY and CDR2 is SYGVKD in the germline V gene. The CDR3 reads CAVSESSAVQFF. CDR3 DNA: TGTGCCGTCAGTGAGTCGAGTGCTGTGCAGTTCTTC.

This clonotype was picked up many times. The chain recombines TRBV30 with TRBJ2-1; D ambiguous. Germline CDR1 and CDR2: GTSNPN and SVGIG (reference sequence). The CDR3 runs 14 residues. With 2 bases removed from V and 12 bases from J, the gap between germline ends came to 20 bases. The CDR3 bases are TGTGCCTGGAGTACGTACTGGGATCAATCCGGGCAGTTCTTC. Encoded protein: CAWSTYWDQSGQFF.

This clonotype is categorized as medium-sized (0.01 to 0.1%). This chain links TRBV20-1 with TRBJ2-5; D not certain. V dropped 3 bases and J dropped 3 bases, with 11 bases sitting between them. There are 13 residues in the CDR3. CDR1 DFQATT and CDR2 SNEGSKA come from the germline V gene (reference sequence). The CDR3 nucleotides read TGCAGTGCTAGTCTTCAAAATAAAGAGACCCAGTACTTC. It encodes CSASLQNKETQYF.

This clonotype was observed a handful of times. The rearrangement joins TRBV12-3 or TRBV12-4 to TRBJ2-7, with D possibly being TRBD1 (6 bases). CDR3 size: 18 residues. Trimming removed 5 bases from V and 0 bases from J, with 23 bases in between. The CDR3 coding sequence is TGTGCCAGCAGTCCCTCCGGGTTGACAGGAAGCTTCTCCTACGAGCAGTACTTC. It is translated as CASSPSGLTGSFSYEQYF.

This clonotype was counted a single time. CDR3 coding DNA: TGTGCCAGCAGTTACGATCCGTATCATGGAACAGCCAACACTGAAGCTTTCTTT. Amino acid sequence: CASSYDPYHGTANTEAFF. This rearrangement joins TRBV6-5 to TRBJ1-1, with no clear D. This CDR3 is 18 amino acids long. Germline values: CDR1 MNHEY, CDR2 SVGAGI. V was pared by 2 bases and J by 2 bases, with 21 bases between.

This clonotype occurred a few times. The chain links TRBV25-1 to TRBJ2-5; 8 bases are a match to TRBD1. Per the germline V gene, CDR1 is MGHDK and CDR2 is SYGVNS. V was clipped by 3 bases and J by 3 bases; unmatched bases: 6. This CDR3 contains 15 residues. CDR3 in DNA: TGTGCCAGCAGTGACCCTGGGACAGGTGAAGAGACCCAGTACTTC. Protein sequence: CASSDPGTGEETQYF.

This clonotype appeared many times. The chain combines TRBV11-1 with TRBJ2-3, with TRBD2 identical over 9 bases. The CDR3 totals 15 residues. CDR1 is SGHAT and CDR2 is FQDESV in the germline V gene (reference sequence). V was pared by 5 bases and J by 4 bases, with 7 bases of the junction left unmatched. The DNA of the CDR3 is TGTGCCAGCAGCGGTACTAGCGGGTGGCCAGATACGCAGTATTTT. This sequence encodes CASSGTSGWPDTQYF.

About this clonotype: Given a much more abundant clone one base away, this may be a read error. The rearrangement joins TRBV5-1 to TRBJ1-2; no reliable D call. CDR1 and CDR2 from the germline V gene are SGHRS and YFSETQ. Trimming shortened V by 7 bases and J by 7 bases, and 17 bases separated the two germline ends. The CDR3 is 13 amino acids. The CDR3 region is CASGSDPPGGYTF. For the CDR3, the DNA is TGCGCCAGCGGTTCCGACCCTCCTGGTGGCTACACCTTC.

This clonotype has at least ten counts. The V call is TRBV2, the J call TRBJ2-4, with TRBD1 as a possible D gene (5 bases). CDR3 length: 14 amino acids. Per the germline V gene, CDR1 is SNHLY and CDR2 is FYNNEI. The V end lost 3 bases, the J end lost 0 bases, and 6 bases lay between the germline ends. The DNA of the CDR3 is TGTGCCAGCAGTGATGGACAAGCCAAAAACATTCAGTACTTC. It translates to CASSDGQAKNIQYF.

This chain links TRBV5-1 with TRBJ2-7; 8 bases match TRBD1. The germline V gene encodes CDR1 SGHRS and CDR2 YFSETQ. The length of the CDR3 is 14 residues. Trimming removed 3 bases from V and 6 bases from J; junction bases left unmatched: 8. CDR3 protein: CASSSQGEIGEQYF. The CDR3 coding sequence is TGCGCCAGCAGCTCACAGGGGGAAATCGGCGAGCAGTACTTC. The full variable domain, in which reference TRBV5-1 and TRBJ2-7 provide the parts outside the CDR3, is KAGVTQTPRYLIKTRGQQVTLSCSPISGHRSVSWYQQTPGQGLQFLFEYFSETQRNKGNFPGRFSGRQFSNSRSEMNVSTLELGDSALYLCASSSQGEIGEQYFGPGTRLTVT.

The V call is TRBV7-9, the J call TRBJ1-1, with D possibly matching TRBD1 (5 bases). Trimming pared 5 bases from V and 5 bases from J, leaving 12 bases between. CDR1 and CDR2 (germline): SEHNR, FQNEAQ (reference sequence). There are 13 residues in the CDR3. CDR3 protein: CASSVGRDTEAFF. CDR3 bases: TGTGCCAGCAGCGTGGGCAGGGATACTGAAGCTTTCTTT.

The chain recombines TRBV29-1 with TRBJ1-6; D gene unclear. V lost 7 bases to trimming and J lost 8 bases, with 18 bases between them. The germline V gene has CDR1 SQVTM and CDR2 ANQGSEA. The CDR3 is 14 residues long. CDR3 sequence (DNA): TGCAGCGCGGCCCTAAGGATAGATGATTCACCCCTCCACTTT. This codes for CSAALRIDDSPLHF.